Below are 27 T cell receptor beta chains sequenced from a single sample in a study of identical twins (dated by TCRdb to 2015 to 2016). The library was obtained by 5' RACE. The run used an Illumina HiSeq 2000. TCRdb's own reprocessing of the public reads used fastp at Q25 and MiXCR and kept productive beta chains. Identical CDR3 protein sequences are pooled into one entry, listed with their most common genes and DNA. For this sample there are about 900,000 distinct CDR3 sequences; roughly an eighth appear just once. Around 1.5% of the sample is taken by the ten largest. The same sample was also used in a study of yellow fever vaccine responses in identical twins.

The sequenced sample was PBMCs. The receptors come from a woman between 18 and 29 years old in good health.

The chain is built from TRBV4-1 and TRBJ2-1, with D possibly matching TRBD1 (6 bases). Trimming took off 0 bases at V and 6 bases at J, with 21 bases between the two ends. The germline V gene encodes CDR1 MGHRA and CDR2 YSYEKL. CDR3 length equals 18 residues. CDR3 protein: CASSQEGHGKGNRNEQFF. In nucleotides, the CDR3 is TGCGCCAGCAGCCAAGAGGGACATGGGAAAGGGAATCGCAATGAGCAGTTCTTC.

As DNA, the CDR3 is TGTGCTAGTGCCCCCGCCGGGACTAGGGACAATGAGCAGTTCTTC. Its protein product is CASAPAGTRDNEQFF. The chain joins TRBV12-5 to TRBJ2-1; 8 bases map to TRBD2. Trimming removed 7 bases from V and 5 bases from J; junction bases left unmatched: 10. CDR3 size: 15 residues. Germline lookup yields CDR1 LGHNT and CDR2 FRNRAP.

This clonotype occurred a few times. The chain is built from TRBV20-1 and TRBJ1-2; D unclear. There are 14 residues in the CDR3. Trimming left V 4 bases short and J 2 bases short, with 14 bases between. CDR1 is DFQATT and CDR2 is SNEGSKA in the germline V gene (reference sequence). CDR3 in DNA: TGCAGTGCTACGGACCCGACAAGGAACTATGGCTACACCTTC. It translates to CSATDPTRNYGYTF.

This clonotype was detected a few times. The rearrangement uses TRBV7-9 and TRBJ2-1; 10 bases are shared with TRBD2. V was pared by 5 bases and J by 8 bases, with 9 bases of the junction left unmatched. CDR1 and CDR2 from the germline V gene are SEHNR and FQNEAQ (reference sequence). CDR3 length: 15 residues. The CDR3, as DNA: TGTGCCAGCAGCCCAATTGGACTAGCGGACCATGAGCAGTTCTTC. Its translation: CASSPIGLADHEQFF.

The gene calls are TRBV7-8 and TRBJ1-6, with D unclear. V lost 5 bases and J 6 bases, leaving 14 bases between the germline ends. Per germline, CDR1 SGHVS and CDR2 FQNEAQ. The CDR3 contains 15 residues. CDR3: CASSKLAGTNSPLHF. The CDR3 DNA reads TGTGCCAGCAGCAAACTTGCGGGCACTAATTCACCCCTCCACTTT.

This clonotype was detected only a few times. This sequence joins TRBV5-1 and TRBJ2-2, with D perhaps matching TRBD1 (6 bases). The CDR3 is made up of 15 amino acids. Germline-derived CDR1 and CDR2 are SGHRS and YFSETQ. Trimming removed 3 bases at V and 6 bases at J, with 15 bases between. As DNA, the CDR3 is TGCGCCAGCAGCTGGGAGACAGGATACTCCGGGGAGCTGTTTTTT. This codes for CASSWETGYSGELFF.

The gene calls are TRBV19 and TRBJ2-2, with 8 bases aligning to TRBD1. The CDR3 is 12 amino acids. Germline CDR1 reads LNHDA; CDR2 reads SQIVND (reference sequence). V shed 7 bases, J shed 6 bases, and the junction held 1 base outside the gene matches. The CDR3 region is CASTTGAGELFF. CDR3 DNA sequence: TGTGCCAGTACGACAGGGGCCGGGGAGCTGTTTTTT.

This clonotype has ten or more counts. This chain connects TRBV12-3 or TRBV12-4 to TRBJ1-5; TRBD1 aligns across 7 bases. The CDR3 loop spans 16 amino acids. V trimming: 6 bases; J trimming: 2 bases; junction bases outside the gene matches: 10. The CDR3 DNA is TGTGCCAGCAGGAAGGGACAGAGGTCGGGCAATCAGCCCCAGCATTTT. Amino acids: CASRKGQRSGNQPQHF.

This clonotype was detected only a few times. The J gene is TRBJ1-3, the V gene TRBV7-8; TRBD1 is a possible D gene (5 bases). Trimming took off 8 bases at V and 0 bases at J, with 26 bases between the two ends. Germline-derived CDR1 and CDR2 are SGHVS and FQNEAQ. The CDR3 is 19 amino acids. CDR3 DNA: TGTGCCAGCCAGACAGTCCCTACACCTTCTTTCTTCTCTGGAAACACCATATATTTT. This sequence encodes CASQTVPTPSFFSGNTIYF.

This clonotype was detected only a few times. This chain joins TRBV6-1 and TRBJ2-1; 11 bases map to TRBD2. Looked up from germline, CDR1 is MNHNS and CDR2 is SASEGT. V lost 6 bases, J lost 8 bases, and 9 bases stayed unmatched. The CDR3 loop spans 15 amino acids. The CDR3 reads CASRPTSGSWDEQFF. CDR3 nucleotide sequence: TGTGCCAGCAGACCCACTAGCGGGAGTTGGGATGAGCAGTTCTTC.

This clonotype has just a few counts. DNA of the CDR3: TGTGCCAGCAGCTTGGGTGTCAGGGGTGCAGATACGCAGTATTTT. Its translation: CASSLGVRGADTQYF. This chain uses TRBV5-5 with TRBJ2-3; tentative D call: TRBD1 (6 bases). The CDR3 length is 15 residues. V was trimmed by 0 bases and J by 4 bases, leaving 12 bases between them. Per the germline V gene, CDR1 is SGHKS and CDR2 is YYEKEE (reference sequence). Full variable domain (missing parts from reference TRBV5-5 and TRBJ2-3): DAGVTQSPTHLIKTRGQQVTLRCSPISGHKSVSWYQQVLGQGPQFIFQYYEKEERGRGNFPDRFSARQFPNYSSELNVNALLLGDSALYLCASSLGVRGADTQYFGPGTRLTVL.

Details on this clonotype: The conserved phenylalanine or tryptophan is not found at the CDR3 terminus, so this likely reflects a read error. The chain joins TRBV25-1 to TRBJ2-2; D possibly corresponds to TRBD1 (6 bases). The CDR3 loop spans 16 amino acids. Germline V lookup: CDR1 MGHDK, CDR2 SYGVNS. V was pared by 8 bases and J by 1 base, with 17 bases between. Here the CDR3 reads CASVPTGPKNTGELFS. CDR3 in DNA: TGTGCCAGCGTACCGACAGGCCCTAAGAACACCGGGGAGCTGTTTTCT.

V and J are TRBV4-1 and TRBJ2-1; 7 bases map to TRBD2. V gave up 1 base and J gave up 8 bases; unmatched junction bases: 11. This CDR3 contains 16 residues. The germline V gene has CDR1 MGHRA and CDR2 YSYEKL. The CDR3 nucleotides are TGCGCCAGCAGCCAAGTAGGGCGGGAGCGGGACGATGAGCAGTTCTTC. As protein: CASSQVGRERDDEQFF.

CDR3 nucleotides: TGTGCCAGCAGTTACAGGGCCCTCAGGCACGAGCAGTACTTC. It specifies CASSYRALRHEQYF. J is TRBJ2-7 and V is TRBV6-5; D gene unclear. The CDR3 is made up of 14 amino acids. The germline V and J ends were trimmed by 2 bases and 5 bases, with 13 bases remaining between them. In germline, CDR1 is MNHEY, CDR2 SVGAGI.

Only a few counts were recorded for this clonotype. The rearrangement links TRBV5-6 to TRBJ2-7; 8 bases fit TRBD2. The CDR3 contains 17 residues. The V gene's germline CDR1 is SGHDT and CDR2 YYEEEE. The trim removed 1 base at V and 0 bases at J, leaving 9 bases unmatched. CDR3 sequence (DNA): TGTGCCAGCAGCTTGACGTTATCCGCGGGAGGCTCCTACGAGCAGTACTTC. Its translation: CASSLTLSAGGSYEQYF. The entire variable domain, with the rest obtained from reference TRBV5-6 and TRBJ2-7, is as follows: DAGVTQSPTHLIKTRGQQVTLRCSPKSGHDTVSWYQQALGQGPQFIFQYYEEEERQRGNFPDRFSGHQFPNYSSELNVNALLLGDSALYLCASSLTLSAGGSYEQYFGPGTRLTVT.

The genes are TRBV4-2 and TRBJ1-1; TRBD1 is a possible D gene (6 bases). The CDR3 has 17 residues. Germline V lookup: CDR1 LGHNA, CDR2 YNFKEQ. The V end was cut by 4 bases, the J end by 6 bases, with 24 bases between. CDR3 sequence reads: CASSRGQFDGILAEAFF. The CDR3 DNA follows: TGTGCCAGCAGCCGCGGACAGTTCGACGGGATTTTGGCTGAAGCTTTCTTT.

The V gene is TRBV21-1, the J gene TRBJ1-1; TRBD1 is the table's D call, not checked against the DNA. TRBV21-1 represents a pseudogene. This CDR3 is 16 amino acids long. For the CDR3, the DNA is TGTGCCAGCAGCATCATGACGGGACAGGGGTATGTGGAAGCTTTCTTT. Translated, it gives CASSIMTGQGYVEAFF.

This clonotype was counted many times. The chain carries TRBV20-1 and TRBJ2-1; 8 nucleotides align to TRBD2. The CDR3 is made up of 16 amino acids. The junction had 14 bases not matched to a gene; V was cut back by 5 bases and J by 5 bases. Looked up from germline, CDR1 is DFQATT and CDR2 is SNEGSKA (reference sequence). DNA for the CDR3: TGCAGTGCTCCTCTAGTAACGGGAGGGCGGAACAATGAGCAGTTCTTC. Translation gives CSAPLVTGGRNNEQFF.

The rearrangement uses TRBV3-1 and TRBJ2-3, with 9 nucleotides matching TRBD2. Germline lookup yields CDR1 LGHDT and CDR2 YNNKEL (reference sequence). V lost 0 bases and J lost 5; bases outside the gene matches: 3. This CDR3 has 15 residues. The CDR3 nucleotides read TGTGCCAGCAGCCAAGATAAACTAGCGGGAGATACGCAGTATTTT. Its protein product is CASSQDKLAGDTQYF.

The chain combines TRBV3-1 with TRBJ1-5, with D uncertain. In germline, CDR1 is LGHDT, CDR2 YNNKEL (reference sequence). The CDR3 loop spans 14 amino acids. The V end was cut by 1 base, the J end by 3 bases, with 7 bases between. The CDR3 DNA reads as TGTGCCAGCAGCCAAGCTGGGATCAATCAGCCCCAGCATTTT. Protein: CASSQAGINQPQHF.

In this sample, this clonotype turned up a few times. The rearrangement links TRBV28 to TRBJ2-5; D call uncertain. Looked up from germline, CDR1 is MDHEN and CDR2 is SYDVKM. The ends were cut back, 1 base at V and 4 bases at J, with 10 bases in the middle. There are 14 residues in the CDR3. The CDR3 nucleotides read TGTGCCAGCAGTTTATACGCGCAGGCAGAGACCCAGTACTTC. Translating it yields CASSLYAQAETQYF.

The rearrangement links TRBV7-2 to TRBJ2-5; 12 bases match TRBD2. The CDR3 is 15 amino acids. Germline CDR1 reads SGHTA; CDR2 reads FQGNSA. Trimming took 4 bases from V and 5 from J; bases not matched to a gene: 5. The chain's CDR3 is CASSSFGLAGETQYF. The CDR3 DNA sequence: TGTGCCAGCAGCTCCTTCGGACTAGCGGGGGAGACCCAGTACTTC.

V gene TRBV7-2 combines with J gene TRBJ2-7; 8 bases agree with TRBD2. The V gene end was trimmed by 5 bases and the J gene end by 7 bases; junction bases not matched to a gene: 4. This CDR3 has 12 residues. CDR1 and CDR2 from the germline V gene are SGHTA and FQGNSA. CDR3 sequence reads: CASSRLAREQYF. In nucleotides, the CDR3 is TGTGCCAGCAGCAGACTAGCGAGGGAGCAGTACTTC.

This clonotype was counted a few times. This chain uses TRBV7-8 with TRBJ2-1; maybe TRBD1 (5 bases). Trimming shortened V by 10 bases and J by 4 bases, and 17 bases separated the two germline ends. The CDR3 covers 14 residues. In germline, CDR1 is SGHVS, CDR2 FQNEAQ. The CDR3 is CATADSPIYNEQFF. In DNA, the CDR3 is TGTGCCACCGCCGACAGTCCTATTTACAATGAGCAGTTCTTC. Looking up the rest from reference TRBV7-8 and TRBJ2-1 gives the full variable domain: GAGVSQSPRYKVAKRGQDVALRCDPISGHVSLFWYQQALGQGPEFLTYFQNEAQLDKSGLPSDRFFAERPEGSVSTLKIQRTQQEDSAVYLCATADSPIYNEQFFGPGTRLTVL.

The chain couples TRBV2 to TRBJ1-4, with a weak D call TRBD1 (6 bases). The CDR3 runs to 15 residues. The ends were cut back, 1 base at V and 4 bases at J, with 10 bases in the middle. Germline CDR1 reads SNHLY; CDR2 reads FYNNEI. The CDR3 here is CASSEDRELNEKLFF. The CDR3 coding sequence is TGTGCCAGCAGTGAAGACAGGGAACTTAATGAAAAACTGTTTTTT.

This clonotype was counted between two and nine times. The chain carries TRBV2 and TRBJ1-4; D not resolved. The germline CDR1 and CDR2 sequences are SNHLY and FYNNEI. Between the trimmed V and J ends, which lost 5 bases and 7 bases, there was a span of 17 bases. The CDR3 is 15 amino acids. The CDR3: CASSLQIGLGEKLFF. The CDR3 DNA sequence: TGTGCCAGCAGTCTACAGATCGGCTTGGGTGAAAAACTGTTTTTT.

The chain links TRBV2 to TRBJ2-1, with 11 nucleotides matching TRBD2. V shed 8 bases, J shed 0 bases, and the junction held 15 bases outside the gene matches. Germline-derived CDR1 and CDR2 are SNHLY and FYNNEI. CDR3 size: 19 residues. The CDR3 reads CASCPRPGLAASSYNEQFF. The CDR3 DNA follows: TGTGCCAGCTGTCCCCGCCCGGGACTAGCGGCCAGCTCCTACAATGAGCAGTTCTTC.